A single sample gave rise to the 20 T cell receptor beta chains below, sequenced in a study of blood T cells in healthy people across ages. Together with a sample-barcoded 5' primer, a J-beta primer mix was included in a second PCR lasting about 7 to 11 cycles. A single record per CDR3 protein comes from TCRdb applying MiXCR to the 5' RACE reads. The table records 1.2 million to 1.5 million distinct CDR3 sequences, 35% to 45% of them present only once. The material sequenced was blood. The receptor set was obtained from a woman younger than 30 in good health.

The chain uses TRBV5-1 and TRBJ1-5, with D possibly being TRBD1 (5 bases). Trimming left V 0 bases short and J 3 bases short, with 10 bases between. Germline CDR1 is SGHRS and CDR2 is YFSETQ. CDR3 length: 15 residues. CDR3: CASSLADSLNQPQHF. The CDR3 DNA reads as TGCGCCAGCAGCTTGGCTGACAGCCTCAATCAGCCCCAGCATTTT.

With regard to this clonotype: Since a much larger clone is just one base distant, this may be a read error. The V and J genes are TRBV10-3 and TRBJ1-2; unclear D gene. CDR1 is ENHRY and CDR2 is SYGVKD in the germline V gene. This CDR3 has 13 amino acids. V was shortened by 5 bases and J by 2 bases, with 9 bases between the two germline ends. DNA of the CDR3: TGTGCCATCAGTCCTGGCAGAAACTATGGCTACACCTTC. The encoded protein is CAISPGRNYGYTF.

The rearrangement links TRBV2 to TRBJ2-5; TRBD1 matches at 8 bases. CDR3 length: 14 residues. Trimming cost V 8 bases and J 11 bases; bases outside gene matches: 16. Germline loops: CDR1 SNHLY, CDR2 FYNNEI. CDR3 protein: CASGSGQGDLAQYF. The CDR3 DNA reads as TGTGCCAGCGGTTCCGGACAGGGAGATTTAGCGCAGTACTTC.

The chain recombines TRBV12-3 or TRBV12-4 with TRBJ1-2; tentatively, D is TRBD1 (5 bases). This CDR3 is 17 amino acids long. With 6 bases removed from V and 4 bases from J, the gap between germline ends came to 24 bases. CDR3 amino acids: CASRGGGSEVSGYGYTF. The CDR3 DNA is TGTGCCAGCAGGGGCGGGGGGAGTGAAGTTAGCGGCTATGGCTACACCTTC.

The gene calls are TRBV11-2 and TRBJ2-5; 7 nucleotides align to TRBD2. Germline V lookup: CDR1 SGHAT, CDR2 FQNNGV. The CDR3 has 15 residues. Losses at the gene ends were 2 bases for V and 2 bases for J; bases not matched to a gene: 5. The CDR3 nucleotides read TGTGCCAGCAGCTTAAGTAACGGGAGGCAAGAGACCCAGTACTTC. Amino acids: CASSLSNGRQETQYF.

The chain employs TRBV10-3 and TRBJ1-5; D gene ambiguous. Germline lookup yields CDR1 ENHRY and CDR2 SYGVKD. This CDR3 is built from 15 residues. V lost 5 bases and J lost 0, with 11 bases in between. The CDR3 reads CAISMDGNSNQPQHF. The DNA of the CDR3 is TGTGCCATCAGTATGGACGGGAATAGCAATCAGCCCCAGCATTTT.

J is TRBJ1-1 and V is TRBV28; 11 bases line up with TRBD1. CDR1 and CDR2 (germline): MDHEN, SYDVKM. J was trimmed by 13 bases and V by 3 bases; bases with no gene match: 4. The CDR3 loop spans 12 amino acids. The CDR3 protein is CASSLAGQGDFF. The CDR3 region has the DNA TGTGCCAGCAGTTTGGCGGGACAGGGGGATTTCTTT.

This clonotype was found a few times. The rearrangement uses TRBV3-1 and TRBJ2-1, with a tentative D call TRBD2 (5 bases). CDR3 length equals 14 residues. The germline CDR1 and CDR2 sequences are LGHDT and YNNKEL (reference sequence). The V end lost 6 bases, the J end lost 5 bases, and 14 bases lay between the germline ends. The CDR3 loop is CASRPEGRNNEQFF. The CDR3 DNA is TGTGCCAGCAGACCCGAAGGGAGAAACAATGAGCAGTTCTTC.

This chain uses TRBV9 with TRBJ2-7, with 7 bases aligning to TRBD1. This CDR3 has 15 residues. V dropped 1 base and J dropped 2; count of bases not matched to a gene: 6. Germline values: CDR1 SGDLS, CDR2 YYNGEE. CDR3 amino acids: CASSVNPGQPYEQYF. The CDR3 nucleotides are TGTGCCAGCAGCGTAAATCCGGGACAGCCCTACGAGCAGTACTTC.

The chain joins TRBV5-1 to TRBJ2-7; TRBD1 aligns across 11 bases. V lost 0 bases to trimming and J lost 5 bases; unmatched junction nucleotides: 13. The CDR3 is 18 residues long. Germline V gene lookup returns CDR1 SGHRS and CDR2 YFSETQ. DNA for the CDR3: TGCGCCAGCAGCTTGGCCGGGACAGGGGGTTCCCTCGTGCACGAGCAGTACTTC. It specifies CASSLAGTGGSLVHEQYF.

The CDR3 sequence: CASSGGTGGGNTEAFF. CDR3 nucleotide sequence: TGCGCCAGCAGCGGCGGGACAGGGGGCGGGAACACTGAAGCTTTCTTT. J is TRBJ1-1 and V is TRBV5-1; 12 bases are a match to TRBD1. CDR3 length: 16 amino acids. Germline trimming cut 4 bases from V and 1 base from J; bases unmatched to any gene: 5. CDR1 and CDR2 (germline): SGHRS, YFSETQ.

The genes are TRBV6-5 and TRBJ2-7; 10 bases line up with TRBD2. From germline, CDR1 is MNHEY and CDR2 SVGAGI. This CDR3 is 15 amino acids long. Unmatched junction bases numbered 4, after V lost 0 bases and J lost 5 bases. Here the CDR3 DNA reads TGTGCCAGCAGTTACTCGGCTAGCGGGAGTCACGAGCAGTACTTC. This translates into CASSYSASGSHEQYF.

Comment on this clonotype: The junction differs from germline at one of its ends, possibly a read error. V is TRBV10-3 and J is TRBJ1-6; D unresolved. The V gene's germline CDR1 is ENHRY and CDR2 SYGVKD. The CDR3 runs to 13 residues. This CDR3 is CAISENDPGPFHF. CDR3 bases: TGTGCCATCAGTGAAAACGACCCTGGACCCTTCCACTTT.

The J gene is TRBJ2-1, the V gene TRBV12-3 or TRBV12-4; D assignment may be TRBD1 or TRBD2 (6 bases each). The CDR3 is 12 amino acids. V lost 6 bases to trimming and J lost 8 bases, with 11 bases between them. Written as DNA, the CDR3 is TGTGCCAGCAGGACCGGGGGCTATGAGCAGTTCTTC. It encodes CASRTGGYEQFF.

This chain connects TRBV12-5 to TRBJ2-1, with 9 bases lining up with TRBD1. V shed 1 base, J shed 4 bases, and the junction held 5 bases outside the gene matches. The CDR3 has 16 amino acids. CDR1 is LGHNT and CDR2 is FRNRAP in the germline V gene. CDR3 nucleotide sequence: TGTGCTAGTGGTTTGGGACAGGGGGGGGTATACAATGAGCAGTTCTTC. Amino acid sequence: CASGLGQGGVYNEQFF.

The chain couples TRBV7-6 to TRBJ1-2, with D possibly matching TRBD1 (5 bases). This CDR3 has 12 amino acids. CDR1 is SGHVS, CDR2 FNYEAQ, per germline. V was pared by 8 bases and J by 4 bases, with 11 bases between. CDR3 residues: CASGGTLYGYTF. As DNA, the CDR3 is TGTGCCAGCGGAGGGACCCTCTATGGCTACACCTTC.

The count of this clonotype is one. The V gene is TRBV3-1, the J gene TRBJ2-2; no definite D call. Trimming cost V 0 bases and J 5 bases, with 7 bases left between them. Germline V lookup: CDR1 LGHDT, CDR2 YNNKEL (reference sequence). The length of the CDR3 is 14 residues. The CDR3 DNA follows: TGTGCCAGCAGCCAAGATCTCCGTACCGGGGAGCTGTTTTTT. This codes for CASSQDLRTGELFF.

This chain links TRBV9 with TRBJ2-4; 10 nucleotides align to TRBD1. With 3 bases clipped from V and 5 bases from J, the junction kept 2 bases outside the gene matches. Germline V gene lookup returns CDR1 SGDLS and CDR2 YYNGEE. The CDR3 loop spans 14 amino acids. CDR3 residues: CASSATGGQNIQYF. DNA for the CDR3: TGTGCCAGCAGCGCGACAGGGGGCCAAAACATTCAGTACTTC.

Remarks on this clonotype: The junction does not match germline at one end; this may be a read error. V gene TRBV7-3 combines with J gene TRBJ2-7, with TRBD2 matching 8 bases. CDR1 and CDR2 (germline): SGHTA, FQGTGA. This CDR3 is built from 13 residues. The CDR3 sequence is CAGSSRGGYEQYF. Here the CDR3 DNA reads TGTGCCGGCAGCTCCCGCGGGGGGTACGAGCAGTACTTC.

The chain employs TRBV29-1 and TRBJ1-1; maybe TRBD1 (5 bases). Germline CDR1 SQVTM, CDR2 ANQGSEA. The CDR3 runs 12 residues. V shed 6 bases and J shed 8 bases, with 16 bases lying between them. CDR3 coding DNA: TGCAGCGTGGCCGAGGTAGGGGCCGAAGCTTTCTTT. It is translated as CSVAEVGAEAFF.